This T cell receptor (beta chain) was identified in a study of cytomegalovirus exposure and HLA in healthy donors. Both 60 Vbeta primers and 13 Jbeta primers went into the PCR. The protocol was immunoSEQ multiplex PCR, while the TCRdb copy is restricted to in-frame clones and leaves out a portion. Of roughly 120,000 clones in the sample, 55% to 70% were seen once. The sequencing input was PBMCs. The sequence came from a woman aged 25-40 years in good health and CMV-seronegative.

The DNA of the CDR3 is TGTGCCAGCAGCTTAATAGGAGTCTCCTACAATGAGCAGTTCTTC. Its translation is CASSLIGVSYNEQFF. The chain employs TRBV7-3 and TRBJ2-1; D uncertain. Per germline, CDR1 SGHTA and CDR2 FQGTGA. Trimming cost V 1 base and J 0 bases, with 7 bases left between them. The CDR3 is 15 amino acids.